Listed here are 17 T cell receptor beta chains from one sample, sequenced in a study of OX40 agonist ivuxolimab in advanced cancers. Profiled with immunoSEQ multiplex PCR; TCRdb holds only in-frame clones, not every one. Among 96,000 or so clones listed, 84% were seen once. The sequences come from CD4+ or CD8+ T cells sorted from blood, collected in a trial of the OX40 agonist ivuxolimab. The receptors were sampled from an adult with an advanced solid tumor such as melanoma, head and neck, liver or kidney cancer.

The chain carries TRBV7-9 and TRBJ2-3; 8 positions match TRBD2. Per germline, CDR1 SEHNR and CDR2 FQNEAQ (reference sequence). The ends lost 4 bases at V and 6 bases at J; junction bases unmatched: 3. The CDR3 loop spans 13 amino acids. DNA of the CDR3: TGTGCCAGCAGCTCCACTAGCGGTGATACGCAGTATTTT. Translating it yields CASSSTSGDTQYF. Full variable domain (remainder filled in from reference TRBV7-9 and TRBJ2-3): DTGVSQNPRHKITKRGQNVTFRCDPISEHNRLYWYRQTLGQGPEFLTYFQNEAQLEKSRLLSDRFSAERPKGSFSTLEIQRTEQGDSAMYLCASSSTSGDTQYFGPGTRLTVL.

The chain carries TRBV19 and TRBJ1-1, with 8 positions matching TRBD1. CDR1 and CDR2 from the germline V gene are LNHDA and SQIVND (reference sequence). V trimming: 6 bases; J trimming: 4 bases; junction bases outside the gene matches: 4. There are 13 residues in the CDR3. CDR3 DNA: TGTGCCAGTAGCGGAACAGGGGGCACTGAAGCTTTCTTT. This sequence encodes CASSGTGGTEAFF.

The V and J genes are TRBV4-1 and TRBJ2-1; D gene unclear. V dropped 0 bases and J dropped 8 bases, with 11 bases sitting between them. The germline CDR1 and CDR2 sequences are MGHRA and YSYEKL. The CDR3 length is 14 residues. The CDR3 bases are TGCGCCAGCAGCCAAGAGTCTCTTTCCGATGAGCAGTTCTTC. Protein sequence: CASSQESLSDEQFF.

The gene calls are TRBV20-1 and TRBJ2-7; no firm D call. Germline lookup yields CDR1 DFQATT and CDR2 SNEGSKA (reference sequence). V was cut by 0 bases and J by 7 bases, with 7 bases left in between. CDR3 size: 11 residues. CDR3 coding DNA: TGCAGTGCTAGAGATGGGCGTGAGCAGTACTTC. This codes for CSARDGREQYF.

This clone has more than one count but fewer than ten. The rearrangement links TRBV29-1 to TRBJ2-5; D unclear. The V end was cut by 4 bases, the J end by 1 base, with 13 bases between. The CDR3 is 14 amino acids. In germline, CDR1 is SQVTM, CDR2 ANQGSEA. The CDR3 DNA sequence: TGCAGCGTTGTCCCTGGGTTTGTCCAAGAGACCCAGTACTTC. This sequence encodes CSVVPGFVQETQYF.

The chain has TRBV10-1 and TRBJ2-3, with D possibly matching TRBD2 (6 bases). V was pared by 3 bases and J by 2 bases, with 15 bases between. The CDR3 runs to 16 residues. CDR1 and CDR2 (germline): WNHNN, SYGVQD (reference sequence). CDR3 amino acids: CASSDLPGAFTDTQYF. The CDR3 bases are TGCGCCAGCAGTGATTTACCGGGAGCTTTCACAGATACGCAGTATTTT.

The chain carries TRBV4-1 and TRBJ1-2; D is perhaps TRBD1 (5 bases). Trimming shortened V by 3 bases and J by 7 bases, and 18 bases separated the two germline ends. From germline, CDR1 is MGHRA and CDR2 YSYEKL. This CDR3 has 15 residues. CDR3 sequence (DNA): TGCGCCAGCAGCCACGACTGGGGGGACGCACGTGGCTACACCTTC. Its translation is CASSHDWGDARGYTF.

For the CDR3, the DNA is TGTGCCAGCAGTTACGTAGGAGGGGACAGCTCCTACGAGCAGTACTTC. Amino acids: CASSYVGGDSSYEQYF. The rearrangement joins TRBV6-6 to TRBJ2-7, with D perhaps TRBD1 (7 bases). Germline CDR1 and CDR2: MNHNY and SVGAGI (reference sequence). V dropped 2 bases and J dropped 0 bases, with 14 bases sitting between them. This CDR3 has 16 amino acids.

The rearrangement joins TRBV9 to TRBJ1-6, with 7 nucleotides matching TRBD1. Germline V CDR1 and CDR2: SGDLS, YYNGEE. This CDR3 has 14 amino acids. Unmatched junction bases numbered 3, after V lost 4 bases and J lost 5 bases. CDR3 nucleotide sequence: TGTGCCAGCAGCACGGGACAGAATAATTCACCCCTCCACTTT. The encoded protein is CASSTGQNNSPLHF.

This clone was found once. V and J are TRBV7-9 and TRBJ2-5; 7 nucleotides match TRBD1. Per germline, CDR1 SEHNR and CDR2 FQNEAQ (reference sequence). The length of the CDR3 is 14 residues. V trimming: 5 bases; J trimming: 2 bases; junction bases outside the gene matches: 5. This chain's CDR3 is CASSPRDRQETQYF. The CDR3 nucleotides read TGTGCCAGCAGCCCCCGGGACAGACAAGAGACCCAGTACTTC.

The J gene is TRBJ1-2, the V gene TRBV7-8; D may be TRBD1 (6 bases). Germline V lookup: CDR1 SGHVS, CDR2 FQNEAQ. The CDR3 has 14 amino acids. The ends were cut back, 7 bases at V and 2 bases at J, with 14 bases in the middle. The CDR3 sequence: CASTAQGRNYGYTF. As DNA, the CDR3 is TGTGCCAGCACCGCGCAGGGGCGGAACTATGGCTACACCTTC.

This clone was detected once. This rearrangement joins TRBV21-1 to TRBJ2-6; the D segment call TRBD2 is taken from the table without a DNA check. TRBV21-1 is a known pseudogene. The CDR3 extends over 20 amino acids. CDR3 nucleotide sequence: TGTGCCAGCAGCAAACTCCTGGGGGGATCCCCACTCTCTGGGGCCAACGTCCTGACTTTC. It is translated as CASSKLLGGSPLSGANVLTF.

Here the CDR3 reads CATSRDGVRRASSYNEQFF. DNA for the CDR3: TGTGCCACCAGCAGAGACGGTGTTCGGAGGGCGAGCTCCTACAATGAGCAGTTCTTC. The chain uses TRBV15 and TRBJ2-1, with D tentatively TRBD2 (6 bases). Trimming removed 0 bases at V and 0 bases at J, with 18 bases between. CDR3 length: 19 amino acids. Germline V lookup: CDR1 LNHNV, CDR2 YYDKDF (reference sequence).

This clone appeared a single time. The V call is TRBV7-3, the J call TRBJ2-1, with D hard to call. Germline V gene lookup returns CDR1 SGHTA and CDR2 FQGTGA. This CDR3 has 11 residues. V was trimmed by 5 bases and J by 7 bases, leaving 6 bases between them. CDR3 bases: TGTGCCAGCAGCCCCGGGAATGAGCAGTTCTTC. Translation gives CASSPGNEQFF.

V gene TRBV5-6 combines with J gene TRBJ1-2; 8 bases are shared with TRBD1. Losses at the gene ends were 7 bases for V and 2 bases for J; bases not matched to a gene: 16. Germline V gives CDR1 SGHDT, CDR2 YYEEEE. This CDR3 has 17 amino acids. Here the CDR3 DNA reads TGTGCCAGCTGGGAAGGCTTTGGCCAGGGGGCGAACTATGGCTACACCTTC. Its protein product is CASWEGFGQGANYGYTF.

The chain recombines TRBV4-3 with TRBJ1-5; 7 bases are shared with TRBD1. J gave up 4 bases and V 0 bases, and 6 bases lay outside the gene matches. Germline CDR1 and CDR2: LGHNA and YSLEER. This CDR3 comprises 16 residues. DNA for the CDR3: TGCGCCAGCAGCCAAGATTGGGGGACAGTAAATCAGCCCCAGCATTTT. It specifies CASSQDWGTVNQPQHF.

CDR3 protein: CASGPDSQGAREGYEQYF. The CDR3 nucleotides read TGTGCTAGTGGTCCTGACTCACAGGGGGCCCGGGAGGGCTACGAGCAGTACTTC. This chain joins TRBV12-5 and TRBJ2-7; D possibly corresponds to TRBD1 (9 bases). The V gene lost 5 bases and the J gene lost 3 bases, with 26 bases spanning the gap. The CDR3 covers 18 residues. Germline lookup yields CDR1 LGHNT and CDR2 FRNRAP.